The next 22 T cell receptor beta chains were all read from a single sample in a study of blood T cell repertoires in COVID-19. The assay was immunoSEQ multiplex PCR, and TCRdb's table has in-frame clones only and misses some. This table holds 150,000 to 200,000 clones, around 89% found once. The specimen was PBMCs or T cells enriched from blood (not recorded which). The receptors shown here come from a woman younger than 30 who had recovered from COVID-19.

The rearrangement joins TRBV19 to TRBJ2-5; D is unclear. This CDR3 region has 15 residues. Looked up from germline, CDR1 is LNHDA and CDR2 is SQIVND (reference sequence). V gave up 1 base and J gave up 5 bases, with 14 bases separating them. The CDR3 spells CASSIGQVSRETQYF. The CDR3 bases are TGTGCCAGTAGTATAGGCCAGGTGAGCCGGGAGACCCAGTACTTC. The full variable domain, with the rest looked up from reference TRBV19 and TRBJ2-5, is DGGITQSPKYLFRKEGQNVTLSCEQNLNHDAMYWYRQDPGQGLRLIYYSQIVNDFQKGDIAEGYSVSREKKESFPLTVTSAQKNPTAFYLCASSIGQVSRETQYFGPGTRLLVL.

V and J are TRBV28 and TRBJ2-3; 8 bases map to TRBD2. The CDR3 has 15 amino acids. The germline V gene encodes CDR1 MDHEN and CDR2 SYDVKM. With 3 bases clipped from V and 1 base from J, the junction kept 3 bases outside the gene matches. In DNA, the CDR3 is TGTGCCAGCAGTTTTCGGGGACTAGGCACAGATACGCAGTATTTT. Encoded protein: CASSFRGLGTDTQYF.

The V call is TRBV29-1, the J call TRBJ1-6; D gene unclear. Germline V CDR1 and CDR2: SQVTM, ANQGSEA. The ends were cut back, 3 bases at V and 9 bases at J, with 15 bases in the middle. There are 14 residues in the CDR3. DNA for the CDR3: TGCAGCGTTGAGATTTGGTGGCGGGGTTCACCCCTCCACTTT. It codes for CSVEIWWRGSPLHF. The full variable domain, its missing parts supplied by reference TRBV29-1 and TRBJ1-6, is SAVISQKPSRDICQRGTSLTIQCQVDSQVTMMFWYRQQPGQSLTLIATANQGSEATYESGFVIDKFPISRPNLTFSTLTVSNMSPEDSSIYLCSVEIWWRGSPLHFGNGTRLTVT.

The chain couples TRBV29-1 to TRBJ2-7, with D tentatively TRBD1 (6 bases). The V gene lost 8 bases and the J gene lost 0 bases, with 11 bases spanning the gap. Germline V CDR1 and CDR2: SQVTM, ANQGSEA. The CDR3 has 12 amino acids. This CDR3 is CSPRDNSYEQYF. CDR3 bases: TGCAGCCCACGGGACAACTCCTACGAGCAGTACTTC.

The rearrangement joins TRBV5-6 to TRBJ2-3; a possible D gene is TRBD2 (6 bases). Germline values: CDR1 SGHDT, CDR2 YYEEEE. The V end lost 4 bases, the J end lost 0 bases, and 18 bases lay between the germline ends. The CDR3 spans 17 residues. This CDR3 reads CASSREGWRDSTDTQYF. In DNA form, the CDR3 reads TGTGCCAGCAGCCGAGAGGGATGGAGGGATAGCACAGATACGCAGTATTTT.

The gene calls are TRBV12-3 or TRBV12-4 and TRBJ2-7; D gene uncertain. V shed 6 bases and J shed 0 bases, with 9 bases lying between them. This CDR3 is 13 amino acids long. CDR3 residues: CASREQTSYEQYF. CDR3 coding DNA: TGTGCCAGCAGGGAACAGACCTCCTACGAGCAGTACTTC.

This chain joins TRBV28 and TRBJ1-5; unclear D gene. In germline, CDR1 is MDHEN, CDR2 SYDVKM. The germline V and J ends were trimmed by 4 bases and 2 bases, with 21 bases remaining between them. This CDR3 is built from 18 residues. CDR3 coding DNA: TGTGCCAGCAGTTCCCCATGGGGAGGGCAGAGTGGCAATCAGCCCCAGCATTTT. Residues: CASSSPWGGQSGNQPQHF.

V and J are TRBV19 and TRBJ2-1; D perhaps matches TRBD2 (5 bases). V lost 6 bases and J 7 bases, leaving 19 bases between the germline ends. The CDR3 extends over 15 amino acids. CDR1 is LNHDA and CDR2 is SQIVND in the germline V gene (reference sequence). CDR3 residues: CASRTSAGIGNEQFF. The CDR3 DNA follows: TGTGCCAGTAGGACCAGCGCGGGTATTGGTAATGAGCAGTTCTTC.

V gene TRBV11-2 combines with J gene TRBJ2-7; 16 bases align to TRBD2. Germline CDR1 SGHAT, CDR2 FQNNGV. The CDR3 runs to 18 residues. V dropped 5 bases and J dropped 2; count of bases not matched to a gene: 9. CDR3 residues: CASSASGLAGGIPYEQYF. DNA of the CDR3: TGTGCCAGCAGCGCGTCGGGACTAGCGGGGGGGATTCCCTACGAGCAGTACTTC.

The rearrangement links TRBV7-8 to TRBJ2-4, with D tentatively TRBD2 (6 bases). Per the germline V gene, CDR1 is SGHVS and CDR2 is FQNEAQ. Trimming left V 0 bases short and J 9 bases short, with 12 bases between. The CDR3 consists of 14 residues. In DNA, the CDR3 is TGTGCCAGCAGCTTAGCAGGAGGGACGACCATTCAGTACTTC. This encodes CASSLAGGTTIQYF. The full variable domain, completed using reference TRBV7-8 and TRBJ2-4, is GAGVSQSPRYKVAKRGQDVALRCDPISGHVSLFWYQQALGQGPEFLTYFQNEAQLDKSGLPSDRFFAERPEGSVSTLKIQRTQQEDSAVYLCASSLAGGTTIQYFGAGTRLSVL.

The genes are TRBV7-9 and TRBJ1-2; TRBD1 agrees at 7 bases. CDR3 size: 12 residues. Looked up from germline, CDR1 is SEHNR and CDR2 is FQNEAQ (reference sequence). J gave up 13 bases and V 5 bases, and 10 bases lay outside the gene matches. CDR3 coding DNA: TGTGCCAGCAGCGCTCGACAGGGCCCCTCCACCTTC. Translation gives CASSARQGPSTF.

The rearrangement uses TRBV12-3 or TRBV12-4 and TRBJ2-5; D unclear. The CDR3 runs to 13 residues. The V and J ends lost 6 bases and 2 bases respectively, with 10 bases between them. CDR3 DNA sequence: TGTGCCAGCAGCCCACACGCACAAGAGACCCAGTACTTC. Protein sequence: CASSPHAQETQYF.

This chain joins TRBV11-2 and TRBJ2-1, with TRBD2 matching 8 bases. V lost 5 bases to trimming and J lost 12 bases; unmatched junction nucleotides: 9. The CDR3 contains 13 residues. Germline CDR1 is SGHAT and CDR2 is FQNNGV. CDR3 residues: CASSQTGSGAQFF. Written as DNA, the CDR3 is TGTGCCAGCAGCCAAACGGGTAGCGGGGCGCAGTTCTTC. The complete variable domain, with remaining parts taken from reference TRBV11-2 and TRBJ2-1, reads EAGVAQSPRYKIIEKRQSVAFWCNPISGHATLYWYQQILGQGPKLLIQFQNNGVVDDSQLPKDRFSAERLKGVDSTLKIQPAKLEDSAVYLCASSQTGSGAQFFGPGTRLTVL.

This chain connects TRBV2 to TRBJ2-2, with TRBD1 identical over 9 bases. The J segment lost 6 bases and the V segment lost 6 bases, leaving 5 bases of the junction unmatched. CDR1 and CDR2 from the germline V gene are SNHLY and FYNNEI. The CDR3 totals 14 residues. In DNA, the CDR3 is TGTGCCAGCAGGGGTGGGACAGGGTCCGGGGAGCTGTTTTTT. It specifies CASRGGTGSGELFF.

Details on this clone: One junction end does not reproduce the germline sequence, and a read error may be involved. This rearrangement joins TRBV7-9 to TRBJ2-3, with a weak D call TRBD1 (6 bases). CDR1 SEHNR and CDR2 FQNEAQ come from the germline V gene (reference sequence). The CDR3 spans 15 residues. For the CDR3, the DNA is TGTACCAGCAGCTTAGCCGCAGGGGGCACAGATACGCAGTATTTT. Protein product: CTSSLAAGGTDTQYF. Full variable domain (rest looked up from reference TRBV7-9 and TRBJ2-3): DTGVSQNPRHKITKRGQNVTFRCDPISEHNRLYWYRQTLGQGPEFLTYFQNEAQLEKSRLLSDRFSAERPKGSFSTLEIQRTEQGDSAMYLCTSSLAAGGTDTQYFGPGTRLTVL.

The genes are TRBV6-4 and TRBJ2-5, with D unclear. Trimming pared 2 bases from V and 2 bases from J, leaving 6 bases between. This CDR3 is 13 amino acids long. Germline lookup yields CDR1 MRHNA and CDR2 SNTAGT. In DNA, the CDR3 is TGTGCCAGCAGTGACGGGCAGCAAGAGACCCAGTACTTC. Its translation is CASSDGQQETQYF.

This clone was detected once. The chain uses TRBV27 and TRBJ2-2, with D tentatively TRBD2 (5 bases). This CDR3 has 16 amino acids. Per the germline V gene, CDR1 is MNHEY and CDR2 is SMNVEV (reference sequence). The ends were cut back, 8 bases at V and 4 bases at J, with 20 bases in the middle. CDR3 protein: CASRSGGLRVTGELFF. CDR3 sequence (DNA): TGTGCCAGCCGGTCAGGTGGTTTGAGGGTCACCGGGGAGCTGTTTTTT.

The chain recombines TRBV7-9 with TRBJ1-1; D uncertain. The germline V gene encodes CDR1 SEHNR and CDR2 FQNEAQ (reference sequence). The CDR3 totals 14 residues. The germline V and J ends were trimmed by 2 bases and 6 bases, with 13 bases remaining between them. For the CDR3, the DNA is TGTGCCAGCAGCTTAATGATACAGAGACCTGAAGCTTTCTTT. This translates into CASSLMIQRPEAFF.

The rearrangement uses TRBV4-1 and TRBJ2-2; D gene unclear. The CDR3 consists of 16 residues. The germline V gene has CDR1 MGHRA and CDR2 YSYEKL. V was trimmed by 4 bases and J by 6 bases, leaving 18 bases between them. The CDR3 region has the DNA TGCGCCAGCAGCCCGTTTGGCTCAGTATGGTCCGGGGAGCTGTTTTTT. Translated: CASSPFGSVWSGELFF.

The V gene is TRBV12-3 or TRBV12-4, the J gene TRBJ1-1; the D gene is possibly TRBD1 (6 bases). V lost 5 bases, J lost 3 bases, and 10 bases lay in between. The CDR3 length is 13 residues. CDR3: CASSDGTYTEAFF. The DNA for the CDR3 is TGTGCCAGCAGTGACGGGACATACACTGAAGCTTTCTTT.

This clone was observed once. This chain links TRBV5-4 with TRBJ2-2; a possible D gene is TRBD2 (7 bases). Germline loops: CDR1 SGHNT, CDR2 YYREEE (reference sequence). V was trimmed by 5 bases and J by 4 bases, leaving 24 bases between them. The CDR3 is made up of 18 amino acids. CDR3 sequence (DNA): TGTGCCAGCAGGGTGAGGGGGGGCCCGTTAACGGGCACCGGGGAGCTGTTTTTT. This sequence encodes CASRVRGGPLTGTGELFF.

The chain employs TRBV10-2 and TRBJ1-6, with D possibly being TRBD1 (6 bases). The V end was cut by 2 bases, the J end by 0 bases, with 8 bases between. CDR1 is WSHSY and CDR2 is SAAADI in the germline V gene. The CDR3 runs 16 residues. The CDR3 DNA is TGCGCCAGCAGTGAGGTGGGGGCCTCCTATAATTCACCCCTCCACTTT. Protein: CASSEVGASYNSPLHF.